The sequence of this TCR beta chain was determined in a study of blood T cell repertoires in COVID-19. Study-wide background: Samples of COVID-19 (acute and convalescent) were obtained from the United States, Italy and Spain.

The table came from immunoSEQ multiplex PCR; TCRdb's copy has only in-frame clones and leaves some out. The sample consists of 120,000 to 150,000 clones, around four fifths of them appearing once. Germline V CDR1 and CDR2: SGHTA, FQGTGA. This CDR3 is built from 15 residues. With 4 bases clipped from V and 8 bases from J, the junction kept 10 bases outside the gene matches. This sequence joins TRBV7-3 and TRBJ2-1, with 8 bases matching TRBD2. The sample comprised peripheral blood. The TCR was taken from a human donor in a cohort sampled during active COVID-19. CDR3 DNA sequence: TGTGCCAGCAGCTCCCCCGGGACTAGTAGCGATGAGCAGTTCTTC. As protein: CASSSPGTSSDEQFF.